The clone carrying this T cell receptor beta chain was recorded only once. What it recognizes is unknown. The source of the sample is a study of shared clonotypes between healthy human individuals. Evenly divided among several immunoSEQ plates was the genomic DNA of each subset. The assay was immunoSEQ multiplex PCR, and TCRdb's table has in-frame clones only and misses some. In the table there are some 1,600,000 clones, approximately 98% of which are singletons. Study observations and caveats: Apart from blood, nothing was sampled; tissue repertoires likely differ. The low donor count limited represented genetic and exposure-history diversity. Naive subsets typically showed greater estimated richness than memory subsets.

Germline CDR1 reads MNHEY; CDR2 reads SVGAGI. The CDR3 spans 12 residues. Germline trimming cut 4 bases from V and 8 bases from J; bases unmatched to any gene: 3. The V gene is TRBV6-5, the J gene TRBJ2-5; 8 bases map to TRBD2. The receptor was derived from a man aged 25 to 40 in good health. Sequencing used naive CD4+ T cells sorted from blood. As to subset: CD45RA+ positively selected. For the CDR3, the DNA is TGTGCCAGCAGTTCGGGAGGGCCCACCCAGTACTTC. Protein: CASSSGGPTQYF.